What follows are 3 T cell receptor beta chains derived from one specimen sequenced in a study of OX40 agonist ivuxolimab in advanced cancers. Assay used: immunoSEQ multiplex PCR; TCRdb lists only in-frame clones, some missing. Among about 71,000 clones, about nine tenths were seen once, and the ten largest hold more than 14%. Sequencing used CD4+ or CD8+ T cells sorted from blood, obtained in a trial of the OX40 agonist ivuxolimab. The receptors originated from an adult with an advanced solid tumor such as melanoma, head and neck, liver or kidney cancer.

The V gene is TRBV7-3, the J gene TRBJ2-3, with a possible D match to TRBD1 (6 bases). The CDR3 runs to 16 residues. V lost 1 base and J 3 bases, leaving 14 bases between the germline ends. Germline CDR1 reads SGHTA; CDR2 reads FQGTGA. CDR3 region: CASSLMGRGATDTQYF. In DNA, the CDR3 is TGTGCCAGCAGCTTAATGGGCAGGGGAGCTACAGATACGCAGTATTTT.

The chain is built from TRBV5-4 and TRBJ2-7, with D unresolved. Germline CDR1 and CDR2: SGHNT and YYREEE (reference sequence). This CDR3 is built from 11 residues. Trimming pared 4 bases from V and 2 bases from J, leaving 4 bases between. CDR3 sequence: CASSSPYEQYF. The CDR3 DNA is TGTGCCAGCAGCAGCCCCTACGAGCAGTACTTC.

This CDR3 is CASSQEWNNEQFF. Here the CDR3 DNA reads TGCGCCAGCAGCCAAGAGTGGAACAATGAGCAGTTCTTC. This rearrangement joins TRBV4-3 to TRBJ2-1; D gene ambiguous. V was pared by 0 bases and J by 5 bases, with 5 bases between. The CDR3 is made up of 13 amino acids. Germline V gene sequence: CDR1 LGHNA, CDR2 YSLEER.